A selection of T cell receptor beta chains follows, all from one sample in a study of beta chain features in type 1 diabetes. Method: immunoSEQ multiplex PCR; TCRdb's copy keeps in-frame clones and lacks some. The sample lists 620,000 or so clones, less than 20% occurring once. The sample consisted of naive CD4+ T cells from blood. These receptors all come from a young man in good health. Both conserved end residues are part of each CDR3. D genes are given only for firm matches. Clone sizes are given selectively: once, few, many, or a class where the clone is expanded.

v_call	cdr3_length	clone_size	j_call	d_call	cdr3_aa	cdr3_nt
TRBV10-3	15	-	TRBJ1-6	-	CAISPWAQSGSPLHF	TGTGCCATCAGTCCCTGGGCCCAGTCCGGTTCACCCCTCCACTTT
TRBV9	16	few	TRBJ2-3	-	CASSVRGVEGTDTQYF	TGTGCCAGCAGCGTCAGGGGGGTTGAGGGCACAGATACGCAGTATTTT
TRBV2	15	few	TRBJ1-1	TRBD1	CASSAKGASRTEAFF	TGTGCCAGCAGTGCCAAGGGGGCGTCGAGGACTGAAGCTTTCTTT
TRBV6-5	14	-	TRBJ2-3	-	CASRSTGLWGTQYF	TGTGCCAGCAGATCGACGGGCTTGTGGGGTACGCAGTATTTT
TRBV7-2	15	-	TRBJ2-5	-	CASSLTRPRVETQYF	TGTGCCAGCAGCTTAACGCGCCCCAGAGTAGAGACCCAGTACTTC
TRBV14	16	few	TRBJ2-2	TRBD1	CASRGQASLNTGELFF	TGTGCCAGCAGGGGACAGGCCTCTTTGAACACCGGGGAGCTGTTTTTT
TRBV7-6	16	-	TRBJ2-1	-	CASSPRENAGLRGQFF	TGTGCCAGCAGCCCTAGAGAAAATGCCGGGCTCCGGGGGCAGTTCTTC
TRBV4-1	15	few	TRBJ2-7	-	CASSESPRGPYEQYF	TGCGCCAGCAGCGAAAGCCCCAGGGGCCCTTACGAGCAGTACTTC
TRBV20-1	11	-	TRBJ1-1	-	CSARGDSQAFF	TGCAGTGCTCGAGGGGATTCCCAAGCTTTCTTT
TRBV19	14	-	TRBJ1-5	-	CASKNGLSNQPQHF	TGTGCCAGTAAAAACGGGCTTAGCAATCAGCCCCAGCATTTT
TRBV7-9	15	few	TRBJ2-3	-	CASSFLNPTADTQYF	TGTGCCAGCAGCTTTCTCAACCCCACGGCAGATACGCAGTATTTT
TRBV7-8	15	-	TRBJ2-3	-	CASSLVTVGTDTQYF	TGTGCCAGCAGCTTAGTAACTGTGGGCACAGATACGCAGTATTTT
TRBV6-5	11	-	TRBJ2-7	-	CACTGAYEQYF	TGTGCTTGTACAGGTGCCTACGAGCAGTACTTC